The following is a T cell receptor beta chain sequence with its context. What it binds is not known. Naivety among CD8 cells was defined by CD45RO negativity and positive CCR7 selection, thereby excluding terminally differentiated effector memory CD45RA+ cells. Each donor was a Caucasian adult residing in Nashville, Tennessee. The data derive from a study of shared clonotypes between healthy human individuals. The overall study: Three CD4 naive, three CD4 memory, two CD8 naive and one CD8 memory plate were used per donor.

Study conclusions and caveats: It was the non-shared clonotypes that had lower generation probabilities than clonotypes shared by all four donors. Few donors restricted represented genetic and exposure-history diversity.

The repertoire was sequenced with immunoSEQ multiplex PCR; TCRdb's copy has only in-frame clones and lacks some. The sample comprises roughly 2,000,000 clones, 85% to 95% of which are singletons, and more than 1.5% rests with the top ten. Input material: naive CD8+ T cells from PBMCs. This sequence originates from a man aged 18 to 29 in good health. Some clones in this sample may be carry-over from other donors' samples.

The CDR3: CASSQDQIGSDEQYF. The DNA of the CDR3 is TGCGCCAGCAGCCAAGATCAAATAGGGTCCGACGAGCAGTACTTC. This chain joins TRBV4-1 and TRBJ2-7; D gene unclear. This CDR3 comprises 15 residues. V lost 0 bases and J 5 bases, leaving 14 bases between the germline ends. Germline CDR1 is MGHRA and CDR2 is YSYEKL.